This T cell receptor (beta chain) was observed in a study of cytotoxic CD8 clonotypes in ibrutinib-treated CLL (dated by TCRdb to about 2021). Looking at the study overall: The cohort had 11 relapsed/refractory and 15 treatment-naive patients; some 17 were IGHV unmutated. Responses were partial in roughly 24 patients and complete in 2; after median about 5.5 years follow-up, roughly 14 stayed in remission and roughly twelve progressed. Response samples were obtained after a median of around eleven months of treatment, with a range of roughly 6 to 40 months. On average, each sample yielded about 250,000 productive templates and tens of thousands of productive rearrangements. Of the 86 participants in the trial, approximately 25 had longitudinal samples available. Cryopreserved peripheral blood mononuclear cells were collected at three points: before therapy, at response, and at either sustained remission or disease progression. All remission and progressive disease samples were collected while patients were still receiving ibrutinib. Study-wide conclusions, independent of this receptor: At baseline, clonality was higher than in age-matched healthy donors and showed a strong correlation with circulating CD8+ T-cell counts. Clonality increased at ibrutinib response, stayed stable in sustained remission, and fell back toward baseline at progression. Public clonotypes were rare and either contracted or stayed stable during treatment, and the rise in clonality at ibrutinib response reflected the expansion of private clonotypes. Sampling times were not matched between patients in sustained remission and patients whose disease was progressing, and lymph node repertoires were not examined.

This sample's time point label indicates: less than 30 months on ibrutinib. For TCR beta library preparation, roughly 1.8 micrograms of genomic DNA was extracted from cryopreserved PBMCs. High-throughput TCR beta sequencing was performed on longitudinal blood samples from CLL patients receiving ibrutinib monotherapy. Patients were enrolled in a phase 2 open-label single-center ibrutinib monotherapy trial. V is reduced by 4 bases and J by 1 base, leaving a spacing of 14 bases between them. Reading from cysteine to phenylalanine, the CDR3 counts 16 amino acids. This entry keeps only the CDR3 DNA: 48 bases, framed from base 1. CDR1 and CDR2 (SGHDT, YYEEEE) derive from the germline V gene. Each clonotype received, on average, around 9.6x coverage in deep resolution sequencing performed on a MiSeq, where the target depth lay between 1 in 1 million and 1 in 200,000 T cells. The immunoSEQ hsTCRB Kit was used to generate TCR beta libraries. The study's processing was this. The data were analyzed with ImmunoSEQ Analyzer and ImmunoSEQ Data Assistant, and V, D and J gene assignments followed IMGT definitions. Clonality, with values ranging from 0 to 1, was calculated as one minus the normalized Shannon entropy of productive rearrangement frequencies. Public clonotype analysis was restricted to overrepresented clonotypes comprising at least 0.05% of each patient's repertoire. About a dozen repertoires from age-matched healthy donors, obtained from immuneACCESS, served as clonality controls. Here the immuneACCESS table is served through TCRdb, limited to in-frame sequences with V and J called. Missing clones are a known gap in these copies; in checked studies unresolved V genes cover under half, and the rest lacks a known reason. The V and J calls and clone size were taken over from that table, and D and trimming were inferred from the DNA. For this sample the table gives about 150,000 clones, of which about three quarters were detected only once. The top ten hold about 4.7% of the sample.

To note about this clone: Its antigen has not been determined. Base quality data are lacking; no much larger clone is found one base away.

The material sequenced was PBMCs, taken after 24 months of ibrutinib treatment. The V and J genes are TRBV5-6 and TRBJ2-2, with the D call tentatively TRBD1 or TRBD2, each fitting 6 bases. This receptor was identified in a human donor with chronic lymphocytic leukemia. The CDR3 protein sequence reads: CASSPRGRGNTGELFF. In nucleotides, the sequence is TGTGCCAGCAGCCCACGGGGGCGCGGGAACACCGGGGAGCTGTTTTTT.